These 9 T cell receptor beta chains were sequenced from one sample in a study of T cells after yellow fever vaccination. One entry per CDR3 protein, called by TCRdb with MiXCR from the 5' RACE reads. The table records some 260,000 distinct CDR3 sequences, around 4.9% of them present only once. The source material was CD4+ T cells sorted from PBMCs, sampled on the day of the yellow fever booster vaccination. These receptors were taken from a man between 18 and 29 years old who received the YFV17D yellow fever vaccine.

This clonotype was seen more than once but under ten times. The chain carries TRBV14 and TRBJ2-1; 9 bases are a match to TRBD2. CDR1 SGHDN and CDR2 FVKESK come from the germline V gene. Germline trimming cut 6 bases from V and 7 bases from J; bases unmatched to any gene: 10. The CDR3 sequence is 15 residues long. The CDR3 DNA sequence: TGTGCCAGCAGTCCGCTTGGCGGGGGGGGAAATGAGCAGTTCTTC. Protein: CASSPLGGGGNEQFF.

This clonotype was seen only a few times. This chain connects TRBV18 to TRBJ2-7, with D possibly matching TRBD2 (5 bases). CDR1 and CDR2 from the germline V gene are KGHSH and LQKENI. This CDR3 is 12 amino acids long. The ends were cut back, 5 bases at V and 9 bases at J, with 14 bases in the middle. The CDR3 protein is CASSTTGFGQYV. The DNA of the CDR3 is TGTGCCAGCTCAACCACGGGGTTCGGGCAGTACGTC.

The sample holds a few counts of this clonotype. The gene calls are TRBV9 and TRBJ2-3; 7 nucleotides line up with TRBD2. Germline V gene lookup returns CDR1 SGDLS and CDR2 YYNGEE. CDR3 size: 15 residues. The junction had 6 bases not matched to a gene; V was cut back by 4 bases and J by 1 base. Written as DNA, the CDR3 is TGTGCCAGCAGCCGGGGGGATGTCGGCACAGATACGCAGTATTTT. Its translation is CASSRGDVGTDTQYF.

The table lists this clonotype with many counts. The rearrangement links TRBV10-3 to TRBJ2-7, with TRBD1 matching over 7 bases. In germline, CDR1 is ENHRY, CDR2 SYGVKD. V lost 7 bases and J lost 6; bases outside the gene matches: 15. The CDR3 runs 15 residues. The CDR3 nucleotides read TGTGCCATCACCCAGGGGGAACAGGGGCGCAGCGAGCAGTACTTC. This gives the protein CAITQGEQGRSEQYF.

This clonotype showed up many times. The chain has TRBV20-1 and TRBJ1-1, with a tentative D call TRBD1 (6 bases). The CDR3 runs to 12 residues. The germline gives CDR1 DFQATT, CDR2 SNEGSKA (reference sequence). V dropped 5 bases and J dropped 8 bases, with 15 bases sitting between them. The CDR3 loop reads CSAQRGGREAFF. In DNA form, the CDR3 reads TGCAGTGCTCAAAGGGGGGGGCGCGAAGCTTTCTTT.

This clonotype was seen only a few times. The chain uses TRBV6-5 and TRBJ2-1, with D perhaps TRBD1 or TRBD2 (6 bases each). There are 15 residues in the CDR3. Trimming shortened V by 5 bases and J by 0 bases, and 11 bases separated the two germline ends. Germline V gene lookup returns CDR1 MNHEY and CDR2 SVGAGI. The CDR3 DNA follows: TGTGCCAGCAGTCCACGGGGGCCCTCCTACAATGAGCAGTTCTTC. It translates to CASSPRGPSYNEQFF.

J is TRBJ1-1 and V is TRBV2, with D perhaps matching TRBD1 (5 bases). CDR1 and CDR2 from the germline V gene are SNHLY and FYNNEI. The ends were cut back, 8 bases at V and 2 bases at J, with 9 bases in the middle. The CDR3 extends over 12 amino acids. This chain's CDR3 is CASGDPNTEAFF. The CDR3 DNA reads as TGTGCCAGCGGGGACCCAAACACTGAAGCTTTCTTT.

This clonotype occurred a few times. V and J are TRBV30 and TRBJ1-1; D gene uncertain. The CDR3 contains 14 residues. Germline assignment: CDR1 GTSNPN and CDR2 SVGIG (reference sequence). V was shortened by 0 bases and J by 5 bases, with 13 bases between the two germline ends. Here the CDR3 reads CAWSVIRVGTEAFF. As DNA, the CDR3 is TGTGCCTGGAGTGTAATCCGGGTTGGAACTGAAGCTTTCTTT.

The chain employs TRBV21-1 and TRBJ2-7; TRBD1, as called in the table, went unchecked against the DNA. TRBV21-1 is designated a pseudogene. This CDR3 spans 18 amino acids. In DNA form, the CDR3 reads TGTGCCAGCAGCAAAAAAAACCGGACAGGGGATTGCTCCTACGAGCAGTACGTC. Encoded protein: CASSKKNRTGDCSYEQYV.